What follows are 17 T cell receptor beta chains derived from one specimen sequenced in a study of molecular identifiers for immune sequencing clone quantification. TCRdb redid the calling of the PCR reads with MiXCR, one entry per CDR3 protein. The profile shows roughly 24,000 distinct CDR3 sequences, roughly 15% of them singletons. The sample consisted of naive CD8+ T cells from blood, with Jurkat cell RNA spiked in. Subset described: FACS-sorted CD8+CD4-CCR7+CD45RA+ naive T cells. The receptor source for this set is a human donor in good health. Some libraries in this study had Jurkat cell RNA spiked in.

At least ten counts were recorded for this clonotype. The chain links TRBV24-1 to TRBJ2-3; 7 nucleotides line up with TRBD1. The germline CDR1 and CDR2 sequences are KGHDR and SFDVKD. The CDR3 is made up of 18 amino acids. J was trimmed by 2 bases and V by 4 bases; bases with no gene match: 14. CDR3 amino acids: CATSDPLRDSINTDTQYF. The CDR3 DNA follows: TGTGCCACCAGTGACCCGCTACGGGACAGCATCAACACAGATACGCAGTATTTT.

A word on this clonotype: Possible read error: a much larger clone is one base away. The genes are TRBV7-8 and TRBJ1-5; D is unclear. The CDR3 consists of 15 residues. CDR1 SGHVS and CDR2 FQNEAQ come from the germline V gene. Trimming removed 5 bases at V and 2 bases at J, with 13 bases between. In DNA, the CDR3 is TGTGCCAGCAGCACACCCAACAGAGGCAATCAGCCCCAGCATTTT. Encoded protein: CASSTPNRGNQPQHF. Filled out from reference TRBV7-8 and TRBJ1-5, the complete variable domain reads GAGVSQSPRYKVAKRGQDVALRCDPISGHVSLFWYQQALGQGPEFLTYFQNEAQLDKSGLPSDRFFAERPEGSVSTLKIQRTQQEDSAVYLCASSTPNRGNQPQHFGDGTRLSIL.

Concerning this clonotype itself: Compared with germline, one end of the junction differs, possibly owing to a read error. This chain connects TRBV4-3 to TRBJ2-7; D is unclear. The CDR3 covers 14 residues. Germline CDR1 LGHNA, CDR2 YSLEER. In DNA, the CDR3 is TGCGCCAGCAGCCAAGGTGTGGGCATGTACGAGCAGCACTTC. Translating it yields CASSQGVGMYEQHF.

This clonotype was detected many times. This chain joins TRBV28 and TRBJ2-1; no firm D call. Germline CDR1 reads MDHEN; CDR2 reads SYDVKM. V dropped 6 bases and J dropped 3 bases, with 18 bases sitting between them. This CDR3 is 16 amino acids long. The CDR3 DNA reads TGTGCCAGCAGCAGCCCCCTAGAAACAGACTACAATGAGCAGTTCTTC. Protein product: CASSSPLETDYNEQFF.

This clonotype was recorded at least ten times. CDR3 in amino acids: CASSYSEGVDTEAFF. The DNA of the CDR3 is TGTGCCAGCAGTTACTCGGAAGGCGTGGACACTGAAGCTTTCTTT. The V and J genes are TRBV6-2 or TRBV6-3 and TRBJ1-1; D is uncertain. Trimming removed 0 bases at V and 3 bases at J, with 11 bases between. CDR1 is MNHEY, CDR2 SVGEGT, per germline. CDR3 size: 15 residues.

Only a few counts were recorded for this clonotype. A much larger clone sits a single nucleotide away, making a read error possible. Given the absence of the conserved phenylalanine or tryptophan at the CDR3 end, a read error is likely. The gene calls are TRBV27 and TRBJ1-5; D may be TRBD1 (5 bases). CDR3 length equals 13 residues. The ends were cut back, 7 bases at V and 6 bases at J, with 13 bases in the middle. Germline CDR1 MNHEY, CDR2 SMNVEV (reference sequence). CDR3 loop: CASTVQQGQPQHS. The CDR3 bases are TGTGCCAGCACTGTTCAGCAGGGTCAGCCCCAGCATTCT.

In its sample, this clonotype was seen many times. The chain carries TRBV7-9 and TRBJ1-1; D perhaps matches TRBD1 (6 bases). CDR3 length: 15 residues. Germline V lookup: CDR1 SEHNR, CDR2 FQNEAQ (reference sequence). V was cut by 0 bases and J by 5 bases, with 13 bases left in between. The CDR3 region is CASSLATGMETEAFF. CDR3 nucleotides: TGTGCCAGCAGCTTAGCAACAGGGATGGAGACTGAAGCTTTCTTT.

This clonotype was seen ten or more times. The chain joins TRBV19 to TRBJ1-1; D remains ambiguous. This CDR3 comprises 13 residues. The V end was cut by 7 bases, the J end by 0 bases, with 9 bases between. CDR1 LNHDA and CDR2 SQIVND come from the germline V gene (reference sequence). This CDR3 reads CASTHGMNTEAFF. In DNA form, the CDR3 reads TGTGCCAGTACCCATGGGATGAACACTGAAGCTTTCTTT. Supplemented by reference TRBV19 and TRBJ1-1, the full variable domain reads DGGITQSPKYLFRKEGQNVTLSCEQNLNHDAMYWYRQDPGQGLRLIYYSQIVNDFQKGDIAEGYSVSREKKESFPLTVTSAQKNPTAFYLCASTHGMNTEAFFGQGTRLTVV.

Concerning this clonotype itself: The junction departs from germline at one end; a sequencing error may be responsible. This chain links TRBV10-2 with TRBJ2-3, with D perhaps matching TRBD1 or TRBD2 (5 bases each). The CDR3 runs to 11 residues. Germline V gene sequence: CDR1 WSHSY, CDR2 SAAADI. CDR3 bases: TGCGCTAGCAGTGGGACCGCAAGTCGGTATTTT. This gives the protein CASSGTASRYF.

This clonotype was recorded many times. The rearrangement links TRBV7-9 to TRBJ2-7; TRBD1 is a possible D gene (6 bases). The V and J ends lost 5 bases and 2 bases respectively, with 7 bases between them. CDR3 length equals 12 residues. CDR1 and CDR2 (germline): SEHNR, FQNEAQ (reference sequence). The CDR3 nucleotides are TGTGCCAGCAGCGGACAGACCTACGAGCAGTACTTC. This encodes CASSGQTYEQYF.

This clonotype was detected many times. V gene TRBV9 combines with J gene TRBJ1-2; D remains ambiguous. In germline, CDR1 is SGDLS, CDR2 YYNGEE. Trimming removed 0 bases at V and 0 bases at J, with 9 bases between. CDR3 length: 15 residues. CDR3 sequence (DNA): TGTGCCAGCAGCGTAGCCGGCAGTCCTAACTATGGCTACACCTTC. Amino acid sequence: CASSVAGSPNYGYTF.

This clonotype was found many times. The rearrangement uses TRBV19 and TRBJ1-1, with D possibly matching TRBD1 (6 bases). The germline gives CDR1 LNHDA, CDR2 SQIVND (reference sequence). The germline V and J ends were trimmed by 3 bases and 3 bases, with 11 bases remaining between them. The CDR3 sequence is 14 residues long. CDR3 nucleotides: TGTGCCAGTAGTATCAACAGGGCTTACACTGAAGCTTTCTTT. It yields the protein CASSINRAYTEAFF.

This clonotype was found many times. The J gene is TRBJ2-3, the V gene TRBV4-3, with 8 nucleotides matching TRBD2. The CDR3 contains 16 residues. The trim removed 0 bases at V and 3 bases at J, leaving 5 bases unmatched. In germline, CDR1 is LGHNA, CDR2 YSLEER. CDR3 DNA sequence: TGCGCCAGCAGCCAAGATGGAAGCGGGAGAACAGATACGCAGTATTTT. Translation: CASSQDGSGRTDTQYF.

Of note for this clonotype: A much larger clone lies a single base off, so this may be a read error. The chain joins TRBV20-1 to TRBJ2-7, with 9 positions matching TRBD2. V shed 4 bases, J shed 9 bases, and the junction held 10 bases outside the gene matches. Germline V gene data show CDR1 as DFQATT and CDR2 as SNEGSKA (reference sequence). This CDR3 comprises 13 residues. The chain's CDR3 is CSAKTGTSNGQYF. CDR3 nucleotides: TGCAGTGCTAAAACCGGGACTAGCAACGGGCAGTACTTC.

Concerning this clonotype itself: The missing conserved phenylalanine or tryptophan at the end of this CDR3 makes a read error likely. The chain employs TRBV29-1 and TRBJ2-5; tentatively, D is TRBD1 (5 bases). Germline V gene sequence: CDR1 SQVTM, CDR2 ANQGSEA. CDR3 size: 12 residues. The CDR3 loop is CSVQGFIETQYL. DNA of the CDR3: TGCAGTGTTCAGGGCTTTATAGAGACCCAGTACCTC.

This clonotype came up many times. J is TRBJ2-2 and V is TRBV5-1, with 11 bases identical to TRBD2. Trimming at V came to 2 bases and at J to 5 bases, leaving 2 bases not matched to a gene. The germline V gene encodes CDR1 SGHRS and CDR2 YFSETQ. The CDR3 is made up of 15 amino acids. The CDR3 DNA follows: TGCGCCAGCAGCTTAGTAGCGGGAGGGACCGGGGAGCTGTTTTTT. This encodes CASSLVAGGTGELFF.

In its sample, this clonotype was seen many times. V is TRBV30 and J is TRBJ2-3; 9 nucleotides match TRBD1. The J segment lost 1 base and the V segment lost 4 bases, leaving 0 bases of the junction unmatched. CDR3 size: 13 residues. Germline CDR1 is GTSNPN and CDR2 is SVGIG (reference sequence). CDR3 amino acids: CAWNRGRTDTQYF. The CDR3, as DNA: TGTGCCTGGAACAGGGGGCGCACAGATACGCAGTATTTT.